This TCR beta chain was observed in a study of blood T cell repertoires in COVID-19. Study overall: From the United States, Italy and Spain came samples of acute and convalescent COVID-19. T cells, B-cell-depleted T cells, or PBMCs provided the cDNA or gDNA that served as material.

Per the study methods: For nucleated cells, counts were estimated from reference gene primer amplification. Sequencing was performed with immunoSEQ multiplex PCR; in TCRdb, only in-frame clones are kept and a portion is missing. That table gives V, J and clone size, and the DNA gave D and trimming. The sample carries about 150,000 clones, approximately 80% recorded once. The Seattle patients, enrolled during active infection, were followed longitudinally. This clonotype was sampled from a woman aged 60-75 years with COVID-19, enrolled during active disease. The source material was peripheral blood.

In DNA form, the CDR3 reads TGTGCCAGCAGTGGGCAGGGACAGGGGAATACTGAAGCTTTCTTT. This codes for CASSGQGQGNTEAFF. V gene TRBV25-1 combines with J gene TRBJ1-1, with TRBD1 identical over 10 bases. Looked up from germline, CDR1 is MGHDK and CDR2 is SYGVNS. There are 15 residues in the CDR3. Unmatched junction bases numbered 7, after V lost 4 bases and J lost 5 bases.